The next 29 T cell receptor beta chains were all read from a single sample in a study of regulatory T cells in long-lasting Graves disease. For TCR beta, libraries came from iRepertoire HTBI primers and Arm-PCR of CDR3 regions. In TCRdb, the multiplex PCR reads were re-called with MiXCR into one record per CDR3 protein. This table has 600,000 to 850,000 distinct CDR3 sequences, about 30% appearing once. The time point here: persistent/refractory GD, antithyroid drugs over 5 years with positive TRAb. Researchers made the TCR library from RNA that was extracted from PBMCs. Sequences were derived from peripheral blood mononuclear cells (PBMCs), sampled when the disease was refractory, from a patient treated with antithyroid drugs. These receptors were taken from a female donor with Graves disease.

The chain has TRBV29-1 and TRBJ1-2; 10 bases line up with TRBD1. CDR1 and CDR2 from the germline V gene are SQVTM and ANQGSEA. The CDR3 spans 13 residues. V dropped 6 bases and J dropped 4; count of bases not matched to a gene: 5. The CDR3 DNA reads TGCAGCGTGAGTCGACAGGGGGCCTATGGCTACACCTTC. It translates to CSVSRQGAYGYTF.

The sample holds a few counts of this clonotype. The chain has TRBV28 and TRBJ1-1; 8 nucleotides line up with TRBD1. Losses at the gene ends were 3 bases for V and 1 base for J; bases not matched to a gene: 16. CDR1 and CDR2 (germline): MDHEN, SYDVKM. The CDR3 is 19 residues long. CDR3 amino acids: CASSLGGTGSSRRNTEAFF. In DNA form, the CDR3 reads TGTGCCAGCAGTTTGGGTGGGACAGGTTCGTCACGACGGAACACTGAAGCTTTCTTT.

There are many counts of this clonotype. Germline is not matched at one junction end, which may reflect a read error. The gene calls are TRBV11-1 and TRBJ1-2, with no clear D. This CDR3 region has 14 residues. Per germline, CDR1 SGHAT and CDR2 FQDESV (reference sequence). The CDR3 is CASSLGHRNYGYTF. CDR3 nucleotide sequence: TGTGCTAGCAGCTTAGGGCACCGAAACTATGGCTACACCTTC.

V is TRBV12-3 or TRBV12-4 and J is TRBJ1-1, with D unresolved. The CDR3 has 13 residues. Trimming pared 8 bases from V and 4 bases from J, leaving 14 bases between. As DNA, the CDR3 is TGTGCCAGCTGGCAACGAGGGCGCACTGAAGCTTTCTTT. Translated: CASWQRGRTEAFF.

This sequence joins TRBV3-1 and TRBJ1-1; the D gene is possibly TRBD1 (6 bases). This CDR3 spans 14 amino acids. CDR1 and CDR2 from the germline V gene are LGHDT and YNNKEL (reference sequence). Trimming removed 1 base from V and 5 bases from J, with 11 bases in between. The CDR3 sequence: CASSQVRGATEAFF. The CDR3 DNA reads TGTGCCAGCAGCCAAGTTCGGGGGGCGACTGAAGCTTTCTTT.

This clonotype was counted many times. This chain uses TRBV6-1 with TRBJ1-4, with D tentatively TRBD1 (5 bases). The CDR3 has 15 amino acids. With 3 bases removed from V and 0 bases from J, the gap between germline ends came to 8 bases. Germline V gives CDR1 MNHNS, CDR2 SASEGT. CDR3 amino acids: CASSDPTATNEKLFF. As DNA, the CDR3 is TGTGCCAGCAGTGATCCGACAGCAACTAATGAAAAACTGTTTTTT.

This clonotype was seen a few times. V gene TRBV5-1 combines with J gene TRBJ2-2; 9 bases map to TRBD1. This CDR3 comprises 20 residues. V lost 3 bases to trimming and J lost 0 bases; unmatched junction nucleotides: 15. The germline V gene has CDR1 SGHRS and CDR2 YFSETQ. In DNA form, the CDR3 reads TGCGCCAGCAGCTCTCGACCGGGACAGGGAACTTCCGCGAACACCGGGGAGCTGTTTTTT. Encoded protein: CASSSRPGQGTSANTGELFF.

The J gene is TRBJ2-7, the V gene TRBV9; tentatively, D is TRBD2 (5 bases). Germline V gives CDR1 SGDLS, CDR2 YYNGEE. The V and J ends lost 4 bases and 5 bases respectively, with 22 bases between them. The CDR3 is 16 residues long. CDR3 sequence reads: CASSPRTGLLVDEQYF. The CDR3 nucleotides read TGTGCCAGCAGCCCCCGAACCGGACTCCTGGTCGACGAGCAGTACTTC.

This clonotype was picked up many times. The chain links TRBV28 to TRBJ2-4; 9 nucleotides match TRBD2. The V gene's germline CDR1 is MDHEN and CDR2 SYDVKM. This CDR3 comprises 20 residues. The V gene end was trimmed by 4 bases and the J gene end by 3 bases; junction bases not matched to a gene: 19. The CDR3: CASSSLSGRHDSRGKNIQYF. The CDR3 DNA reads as TGTGCCAGCAGTTCTCTCAGCGGGAGGCACGACTCTAGGGGCAAAAACATTCAGTACTTC.

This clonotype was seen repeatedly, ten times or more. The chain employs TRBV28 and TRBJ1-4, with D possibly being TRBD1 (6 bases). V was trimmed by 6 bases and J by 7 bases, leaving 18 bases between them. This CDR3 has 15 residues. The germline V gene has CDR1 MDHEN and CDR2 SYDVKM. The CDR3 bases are TGTGCCAGCAGCATTACCAGGGGAAGCGGTGAAAAACTGTTTTTT. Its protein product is CASSITRGSGEKLFF. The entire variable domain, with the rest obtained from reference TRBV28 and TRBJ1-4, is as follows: DVKVTQSSRYLVKRTGEKVFLECVQDMDHENMFWYRQDPGLGLRLIYFSYDVKMKEKGDIPEGYSVSREKKERFSLILESASTNQTSMYLCASSITRGSGEKLFFGSGTQLSVL.

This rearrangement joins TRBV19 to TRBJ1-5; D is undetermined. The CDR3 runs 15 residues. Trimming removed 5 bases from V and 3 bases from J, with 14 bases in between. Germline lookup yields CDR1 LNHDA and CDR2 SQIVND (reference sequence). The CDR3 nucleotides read TGTGCCAGTAGTTGGGCAGCGCGCACCAATCAGCCCCAGCATTTT. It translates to CASSWAARTNQPQHF.

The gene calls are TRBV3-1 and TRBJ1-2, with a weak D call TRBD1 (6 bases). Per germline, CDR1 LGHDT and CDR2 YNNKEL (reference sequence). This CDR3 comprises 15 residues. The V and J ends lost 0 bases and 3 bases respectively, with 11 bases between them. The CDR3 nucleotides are TGTGCCAGCAGCCAAGACAGGGGTTTTGACTATGGCTACACCTTC. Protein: CASSQDRGFDYGYTF.

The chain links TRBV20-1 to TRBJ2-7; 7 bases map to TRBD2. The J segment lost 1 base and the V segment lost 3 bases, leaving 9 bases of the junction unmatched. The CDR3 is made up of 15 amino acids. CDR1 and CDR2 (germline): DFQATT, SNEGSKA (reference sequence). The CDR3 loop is CSARSGVPRSYEQYF. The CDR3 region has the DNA TGCAGTGCTAGGAGCGGGGTCCCCCGATCCTACGAGCAGTACTTC.

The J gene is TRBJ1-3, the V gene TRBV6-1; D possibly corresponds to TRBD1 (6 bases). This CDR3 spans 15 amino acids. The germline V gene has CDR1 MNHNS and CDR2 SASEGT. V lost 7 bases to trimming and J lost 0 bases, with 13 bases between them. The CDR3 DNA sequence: TGTGCCAGCACCCCTGGACAGTCCTCTGGAAACACCATATATTTT. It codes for CASTPGQSSGNTIYF.

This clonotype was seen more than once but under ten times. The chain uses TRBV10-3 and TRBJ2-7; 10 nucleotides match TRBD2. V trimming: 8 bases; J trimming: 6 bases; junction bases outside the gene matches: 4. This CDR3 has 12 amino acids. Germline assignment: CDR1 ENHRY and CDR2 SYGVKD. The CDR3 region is CAIGGLAREQYF. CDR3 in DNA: TGTGCCATCGGGGGACTAGCGCGCGAGCAGTACTTC.

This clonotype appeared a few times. In DNA, the CDR3 is TGCAGCGTCGCTGGGACAGGCGGTGGCTACACCTTC. It is translated as CSVAGTGGGYTF. The chain employs TRBV29-1 and TRBJ1-2; 8 bases are shared with TRBD1. V dropped 6 bases and J dropped 7; count of bases not matched to a gene: 7. The CDR3 sequence is 12 residues long. Germline CDR1 is SQVTM and CDR2 is ANQGSEA.

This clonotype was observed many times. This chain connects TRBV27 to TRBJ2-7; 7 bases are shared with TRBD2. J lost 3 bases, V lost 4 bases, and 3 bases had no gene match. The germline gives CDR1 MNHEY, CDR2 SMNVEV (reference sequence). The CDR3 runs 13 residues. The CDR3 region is CASSYRGDYEQYF. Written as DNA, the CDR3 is TGTGCCAGCAGTTATCGGGGGGACTACGAGCAGTACTTC.

The CDR3 reads CASSLGGTGGLYGYTF. CDR3 coding DNA: TGTGCCAGCAGCTTGGGAGGGACAGGGGGACTATACGGCTACACCTTC. V gene TRBV7-8 combines with J gene TRBJ1-2; 11 nucleotides line up with TRBD1. In germline, CDR1 is SGHVS, CDR2 FQNEAQ. With V trimmed by 3 bases and J by 8 bases, 11 bases remained unmatched. The CDR3 extends over 16 amino acids.

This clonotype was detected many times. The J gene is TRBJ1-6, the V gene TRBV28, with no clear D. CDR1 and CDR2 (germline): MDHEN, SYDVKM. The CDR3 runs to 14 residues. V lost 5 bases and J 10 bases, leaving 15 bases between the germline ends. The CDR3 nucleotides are TGTGCCAGCAGTCCCCTCCGGGGTCTGTCACCCCTCCACTTT. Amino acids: CASSPLRGLSPLHF.

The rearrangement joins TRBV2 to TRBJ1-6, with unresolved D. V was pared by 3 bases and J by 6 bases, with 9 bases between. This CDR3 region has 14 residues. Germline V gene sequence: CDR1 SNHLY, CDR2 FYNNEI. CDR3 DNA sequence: TGTGCCAGCAGTGAGGAGAGTCTTAATTCACCCCTCCACTTT. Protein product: CASSEESLNSPLHF.

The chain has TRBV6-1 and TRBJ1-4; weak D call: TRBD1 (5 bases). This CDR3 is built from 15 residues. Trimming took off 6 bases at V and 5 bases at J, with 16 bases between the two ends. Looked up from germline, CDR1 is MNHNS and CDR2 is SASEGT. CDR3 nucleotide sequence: TGTGCCAGCAGCAAGTCGGGGGGTTTGAATGAAAAACTGTTTTTT. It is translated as CASSKSGGLNEKLFF.

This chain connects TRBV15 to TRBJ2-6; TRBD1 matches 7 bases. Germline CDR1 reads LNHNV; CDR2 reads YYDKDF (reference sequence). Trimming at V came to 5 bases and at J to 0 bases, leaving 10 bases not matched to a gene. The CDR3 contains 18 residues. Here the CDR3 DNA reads TGTGCCACCAGCCGAGGTAGGACAGGAGTCTCTGGGGCCAACGTCCTGACTTTC. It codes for CATSRGRTGVSGANVLTF.

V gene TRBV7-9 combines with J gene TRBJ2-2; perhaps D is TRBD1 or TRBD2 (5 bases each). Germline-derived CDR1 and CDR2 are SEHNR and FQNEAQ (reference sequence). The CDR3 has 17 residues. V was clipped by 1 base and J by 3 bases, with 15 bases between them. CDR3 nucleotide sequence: TGTGCCAGCAGCTTAGGGGGGTTCCTTGCGGACACCGGGGAGCTGTTTTTT. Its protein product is CASSLGGFLADTGELFF.

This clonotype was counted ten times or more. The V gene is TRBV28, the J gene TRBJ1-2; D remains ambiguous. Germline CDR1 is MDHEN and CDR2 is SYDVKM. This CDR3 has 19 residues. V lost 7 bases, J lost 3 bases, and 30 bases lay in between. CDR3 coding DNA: TGTGCCAGCATACCCCTGTGGCCCACCATGCCAACGAGAGACTATGGCTACACCTTC. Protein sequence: CASIPLWPTMPTRDYGYTF.

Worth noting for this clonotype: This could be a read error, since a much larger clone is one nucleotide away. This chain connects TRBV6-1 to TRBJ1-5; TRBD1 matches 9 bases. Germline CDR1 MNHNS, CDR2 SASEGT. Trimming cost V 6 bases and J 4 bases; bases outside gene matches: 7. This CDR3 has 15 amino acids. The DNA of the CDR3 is TGTGCCAGCAGATTTGGGACAGGGAGGAATCAGCCCCAGCATTTT. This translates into CASRFGTGRNQPQHF.

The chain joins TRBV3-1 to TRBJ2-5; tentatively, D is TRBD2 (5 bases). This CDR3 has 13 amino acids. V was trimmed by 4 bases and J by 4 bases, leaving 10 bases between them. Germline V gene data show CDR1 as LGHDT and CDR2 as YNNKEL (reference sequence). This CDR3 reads CASSLRERETQYF. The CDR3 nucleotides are TGTGCCAGCAGCCTCCGGGAAAGAGAGACCCAGTACTTC.

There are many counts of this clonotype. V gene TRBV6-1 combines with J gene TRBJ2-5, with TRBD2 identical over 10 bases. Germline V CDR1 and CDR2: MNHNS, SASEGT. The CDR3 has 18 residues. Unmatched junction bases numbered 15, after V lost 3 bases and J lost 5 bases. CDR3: CASSDTSGTDTLWETQYF. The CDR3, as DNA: TGTGCCAGCAGTGATACTAGCGGGACGGATACCCTCTGGGAGACCCAGTACTTC.

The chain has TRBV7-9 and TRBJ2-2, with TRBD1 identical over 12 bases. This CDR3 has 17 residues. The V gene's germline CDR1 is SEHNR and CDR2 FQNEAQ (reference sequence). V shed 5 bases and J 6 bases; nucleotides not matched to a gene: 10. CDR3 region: CASSPPWRDRGPGELFF. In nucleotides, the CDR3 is TGTGCCAGCAGCCCCCCCTGGAGGGACAGGGGGCCCGGGGAGCTGTTTTTT.

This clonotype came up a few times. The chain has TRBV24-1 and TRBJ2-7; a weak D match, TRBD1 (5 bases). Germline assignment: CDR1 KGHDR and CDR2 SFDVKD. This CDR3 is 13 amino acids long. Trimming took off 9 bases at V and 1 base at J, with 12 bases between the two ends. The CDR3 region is CATGQGLSYEQYF. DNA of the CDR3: TGTGCCACCGGGCAGGGCCTGTCCTACGAGCAGTACTTC.